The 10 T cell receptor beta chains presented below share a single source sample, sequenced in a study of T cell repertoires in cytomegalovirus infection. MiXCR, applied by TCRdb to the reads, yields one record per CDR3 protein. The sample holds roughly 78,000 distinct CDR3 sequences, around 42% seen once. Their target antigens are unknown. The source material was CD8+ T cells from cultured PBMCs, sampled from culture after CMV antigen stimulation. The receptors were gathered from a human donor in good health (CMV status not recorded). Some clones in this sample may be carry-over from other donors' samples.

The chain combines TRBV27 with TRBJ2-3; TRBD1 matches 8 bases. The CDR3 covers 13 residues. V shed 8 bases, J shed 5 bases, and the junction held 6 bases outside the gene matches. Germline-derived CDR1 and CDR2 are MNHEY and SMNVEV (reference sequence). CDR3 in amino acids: CASGDRGKDTQYF. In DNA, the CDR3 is TGTGCCAGCGGCGACAGGGGTAAAGATACGCAGTATTTT.

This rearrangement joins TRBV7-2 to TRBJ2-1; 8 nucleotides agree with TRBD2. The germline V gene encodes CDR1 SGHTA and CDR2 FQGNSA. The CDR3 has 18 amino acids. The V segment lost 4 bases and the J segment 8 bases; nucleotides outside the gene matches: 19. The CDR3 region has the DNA TGTGCCAGCAGCTCCAGCCCCCGACTAGCGCGGGGCGGGGATGAGCAGTTCTTC. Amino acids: CASSSSPRLARGGDEQFF. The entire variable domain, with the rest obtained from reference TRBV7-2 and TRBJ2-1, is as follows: GAGVSQSPSNKVTEKGKDVELRCDPISGHTALYWYRQSLGQGLEFLIYFQGNSAPDKSGLPSDRFSAERTGGSVSTLTIQRTQQEDSAVYLCASSSSPRLARGGDEQFFGPGTRLTVL.

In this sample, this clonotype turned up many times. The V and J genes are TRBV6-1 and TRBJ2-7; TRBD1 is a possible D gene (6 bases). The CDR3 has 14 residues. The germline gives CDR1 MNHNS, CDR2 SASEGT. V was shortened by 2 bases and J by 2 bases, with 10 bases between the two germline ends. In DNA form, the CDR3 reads TGTGCCAGCAGTGAATTTGGACAGCCCTACGAGCAGTACTTC. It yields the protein CASSEFGQPYEQYF.

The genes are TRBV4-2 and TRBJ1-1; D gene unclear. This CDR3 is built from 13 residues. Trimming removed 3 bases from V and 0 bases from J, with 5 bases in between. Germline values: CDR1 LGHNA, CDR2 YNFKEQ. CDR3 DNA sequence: TGTGCCAGCAGCCAGGCAATGAACACTGAAGCTTTCTTT. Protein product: CASSQAMNTEAFF.

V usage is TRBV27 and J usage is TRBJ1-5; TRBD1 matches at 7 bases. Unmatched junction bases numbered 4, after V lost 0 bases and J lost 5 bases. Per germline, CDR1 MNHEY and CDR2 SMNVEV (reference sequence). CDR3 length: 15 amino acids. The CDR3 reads CASSLSTGEDQPQHF. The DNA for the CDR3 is TGTGCCAGCAGTTTATCCACAGGGGAGGATCAGCCCCAGCATTTT.

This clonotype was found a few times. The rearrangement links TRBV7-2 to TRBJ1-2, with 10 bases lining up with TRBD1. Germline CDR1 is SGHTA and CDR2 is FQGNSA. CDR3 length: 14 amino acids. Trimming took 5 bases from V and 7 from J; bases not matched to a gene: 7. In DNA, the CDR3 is TGTGCCAGCAGCCGGACAGGGGGAGAAGGTGGCTACACCTTC. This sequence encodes CASSRTGGEGGYTF.

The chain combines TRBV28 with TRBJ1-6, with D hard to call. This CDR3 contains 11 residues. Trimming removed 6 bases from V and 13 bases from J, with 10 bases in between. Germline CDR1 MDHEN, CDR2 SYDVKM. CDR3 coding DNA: TGTGCCAGCAGCTATCCAGGTCCCCTCCACTTT. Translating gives CASSYPGPLHF.

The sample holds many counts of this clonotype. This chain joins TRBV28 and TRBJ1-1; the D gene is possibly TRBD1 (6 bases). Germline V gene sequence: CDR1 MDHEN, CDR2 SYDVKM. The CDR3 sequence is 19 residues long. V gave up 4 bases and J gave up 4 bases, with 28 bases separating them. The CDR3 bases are TGTGCCAGCAGTTCGCACCTCGGGGGGGCGCGAGGTTGGGCCACTGAAGCTTTCTTT. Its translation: CASSSHLGGARGWATEAFF.

This CDR3 is CASSQGSEQYF. The CDR3 DNA follows: TGTGCCAGCAGCCAGGGGTCCGAGCAGTACTTC. V is TRBV4-2 and J is TRBJ2-7; D remains ambiguous. The CDR3 is made up of 11 amino acids. V was trimmed by 3 bases and J by 6 bases, leaving 6 bases between them. Germline lookup yields CDR1 LGHNA and CDR2 YNFKEQ.

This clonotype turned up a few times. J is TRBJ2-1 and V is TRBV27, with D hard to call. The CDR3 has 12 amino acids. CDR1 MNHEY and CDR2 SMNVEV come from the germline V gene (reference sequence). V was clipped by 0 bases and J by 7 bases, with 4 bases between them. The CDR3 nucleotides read TGTGCCAGCAGTTTATCGGGTAATGAGCAGTTCTTC. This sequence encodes CASSLSGNEQFF.